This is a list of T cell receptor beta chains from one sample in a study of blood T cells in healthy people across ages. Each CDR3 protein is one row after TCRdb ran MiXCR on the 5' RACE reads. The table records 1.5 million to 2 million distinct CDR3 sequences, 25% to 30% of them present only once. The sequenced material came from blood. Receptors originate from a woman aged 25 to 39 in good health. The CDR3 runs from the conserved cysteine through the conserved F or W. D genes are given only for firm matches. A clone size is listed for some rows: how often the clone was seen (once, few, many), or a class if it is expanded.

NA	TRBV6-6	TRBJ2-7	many	CASSYGRSTYEQYF
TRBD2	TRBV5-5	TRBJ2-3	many	CASSPRPGLAGSDTQYF
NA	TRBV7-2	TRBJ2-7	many	CASSSGRRHEQYF
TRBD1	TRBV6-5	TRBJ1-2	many	CASSRRGESGYTF
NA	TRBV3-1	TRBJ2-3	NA	CASSHPEATDTQYF
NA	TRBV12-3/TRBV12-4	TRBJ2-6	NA	CASSSETGANVLTF
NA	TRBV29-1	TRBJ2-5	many	CSVANTGATETQYF
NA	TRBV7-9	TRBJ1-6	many	CASSLDGINQSPLHF
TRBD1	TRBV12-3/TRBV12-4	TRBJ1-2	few	CASSPRQGRGGYTF
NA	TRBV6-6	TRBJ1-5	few	CASSPGQTYSNQPQHF
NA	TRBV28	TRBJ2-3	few	CASISREFGDTDTQYF
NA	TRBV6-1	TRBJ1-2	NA	CASSARGGGLYDYTF
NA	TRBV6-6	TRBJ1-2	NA	CASRTQGVIYGYTF
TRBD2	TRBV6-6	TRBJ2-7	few	CASSFGKRGGLGEQYF
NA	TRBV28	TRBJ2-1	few	CASTSGDEQFF
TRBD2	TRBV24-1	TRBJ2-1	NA	CATSDPGLAGGNEQFF
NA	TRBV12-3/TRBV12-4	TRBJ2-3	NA	CASSLGTIGADTQYF
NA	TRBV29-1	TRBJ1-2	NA	CSVVFLGETENYGYTF
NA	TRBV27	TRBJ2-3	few	CASSFEGVGTDTQYF
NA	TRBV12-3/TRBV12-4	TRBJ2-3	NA	CASRRRGTTDTQYF
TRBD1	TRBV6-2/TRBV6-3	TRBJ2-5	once	CASSYGRRDRKGAQYF
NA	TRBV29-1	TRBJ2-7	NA	CSAEGTTDEQYF
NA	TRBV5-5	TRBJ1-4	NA	CASSLLGGEKLFF
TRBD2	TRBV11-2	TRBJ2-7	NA	CASSLYGGEIYEQYF
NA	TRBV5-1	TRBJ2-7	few	CASSLGRLSRGSSYEQYF
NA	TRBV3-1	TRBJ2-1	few	CASSPYFATNEQFF
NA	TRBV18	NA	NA	CTSSPEGSEQYF
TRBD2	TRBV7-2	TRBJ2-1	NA	CASSLRTSGWNNEQFF
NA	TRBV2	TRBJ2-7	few	CASGATRSVYEQYF
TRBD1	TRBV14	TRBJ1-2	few	CASSRSGTGLRGYTF
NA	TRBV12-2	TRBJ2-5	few	CASRFDPRQETQYF
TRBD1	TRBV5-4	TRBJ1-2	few	CASSLGPSTGDYGYTF
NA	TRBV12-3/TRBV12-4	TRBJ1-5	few	CASSLAVINQPQHF
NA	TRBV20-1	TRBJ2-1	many	CSATIVGEQFF
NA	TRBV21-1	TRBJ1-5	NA	CASSKVRAGGGNQPQHF
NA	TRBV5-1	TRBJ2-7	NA	CASSLGTTPVEQYF
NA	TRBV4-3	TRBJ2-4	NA	CAGSQAGQQNIQYF
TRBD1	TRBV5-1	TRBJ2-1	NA	CAGSRAPGGSYNEQFF
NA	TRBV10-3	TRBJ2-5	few	CAISESDGQETQYF
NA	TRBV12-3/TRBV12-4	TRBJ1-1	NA	CASRAGTLNTEAFF
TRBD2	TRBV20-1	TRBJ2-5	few	CSARVPAGGPGGETQYF
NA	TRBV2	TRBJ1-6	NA	CASKGSRNSPLHF
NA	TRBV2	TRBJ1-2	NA	CASSNLLGPGRGYTF
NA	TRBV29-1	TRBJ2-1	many	CSVEETREQFF
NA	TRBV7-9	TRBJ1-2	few	CASSSWIGKEGYTF
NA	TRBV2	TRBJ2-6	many	CASSVYQGSGANVLTF
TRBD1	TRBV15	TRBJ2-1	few	CATSRGASTGTSYNEQFF
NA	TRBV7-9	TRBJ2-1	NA	CASSSLNSHNEQFF
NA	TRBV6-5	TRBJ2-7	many	CASRGSSYEQYF
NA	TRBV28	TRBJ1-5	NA	CASSLLVGGNQPQHF
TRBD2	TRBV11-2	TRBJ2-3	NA	CASSFPGGGLTDTQYF
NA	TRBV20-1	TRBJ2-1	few	CSARAGMNYNEQFF
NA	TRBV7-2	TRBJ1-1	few	CASSSSLQGFKAFF
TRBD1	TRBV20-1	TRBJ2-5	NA	CSARRGGLVETQYF
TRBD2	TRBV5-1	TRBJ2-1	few	CASSSSGGWENEQFF
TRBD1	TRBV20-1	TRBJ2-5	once	CSARESTGDQETQYF
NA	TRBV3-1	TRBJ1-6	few	CASSSSSPLHF
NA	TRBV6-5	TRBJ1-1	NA	CASRVRTGSTFF
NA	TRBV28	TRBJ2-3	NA	CATHSLRGDTQYF